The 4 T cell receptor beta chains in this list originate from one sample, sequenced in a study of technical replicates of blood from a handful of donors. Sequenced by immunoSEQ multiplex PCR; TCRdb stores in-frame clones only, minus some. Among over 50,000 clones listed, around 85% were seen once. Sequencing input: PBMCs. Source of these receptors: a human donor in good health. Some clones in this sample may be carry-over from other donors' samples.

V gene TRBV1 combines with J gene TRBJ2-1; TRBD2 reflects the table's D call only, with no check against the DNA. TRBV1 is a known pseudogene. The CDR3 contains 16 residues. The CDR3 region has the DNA TGCACCAGCAGCCTACCCGGGACTAGCGCGTACAATGAGCAGTTCTTC. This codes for CTSSLPGTSAYNEQFF.

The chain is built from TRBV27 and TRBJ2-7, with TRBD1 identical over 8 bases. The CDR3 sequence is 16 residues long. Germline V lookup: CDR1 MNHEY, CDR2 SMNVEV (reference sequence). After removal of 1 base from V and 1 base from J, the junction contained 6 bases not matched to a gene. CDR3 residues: CASSLLPGQGSYEQYF. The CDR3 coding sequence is TGTGCCAGCAGTTTATTGCCTGGACAGGGTTCCTACGAGCAGTACTTC.

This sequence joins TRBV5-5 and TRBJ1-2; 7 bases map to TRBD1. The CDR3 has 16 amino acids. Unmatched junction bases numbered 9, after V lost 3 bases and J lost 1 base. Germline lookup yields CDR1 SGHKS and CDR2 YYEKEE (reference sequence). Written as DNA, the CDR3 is TGTGCCAGCAGCTCCCGACAGGGATCGGTTAACTATGGCTACACCTTC. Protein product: CASSSRQGSVNYGYTF.

The CDR3 sequence is CSVVTLLETQYF. In DNA form, the CDR3 reads TGCAGCGTCGTGACACTCTTGGAGACCCAGTACTTC. V is TRBV29-1 and J is TRBJ2-5; no definite D call. The CDR3 sequence is 12 residues long. Germline V gene data show CDR1 as SQVTM and CDR2 as ANQGSEA. Trimming shortened V by 6 bases and J by 5 bases, and 13 bases separated the two germline ends.